This T cell receptor beta chain derives from a study of a mutant IDH1 vaccine in newly diagnosed glioma. On this clone itself: The antigen is unknown.

As to time point: week 47, end of study. The investigators gave 300 ug of mutant IDH1 20-mer peptide in each vaccine dose, together with topical imiquimod. Clones were read by immunoSEQ multiplex PCR, and TCRdb kept only the in-frame ones, dropping some. The sample lists 84,000 or so clones; about 81% were seen once. CDR1 and CDR2 from the germline V gene are SGHTA and FQGNSA. The V and J ends lost 5 bases and 4 bases, in that order; junction bases with no gene match: 9. The CDR3 spans 15 residues. The J gene is TRBJ2-7, the V gene TRBV7-2, with 9 positions matching TRBD1. The sample in question was PBMCs, obtained from a glioma patient whose treatment included an IDH1 peptide vaccine. This TCR derives from a man aged 35-49 years with glioma. CDR3 sequence (DNA): TGTGCCAGCAGCGCGACCGGGACAGGGATGTACGAGCAGTACTTC. Amino acid sequence: CASSATGTGMYEQYF.